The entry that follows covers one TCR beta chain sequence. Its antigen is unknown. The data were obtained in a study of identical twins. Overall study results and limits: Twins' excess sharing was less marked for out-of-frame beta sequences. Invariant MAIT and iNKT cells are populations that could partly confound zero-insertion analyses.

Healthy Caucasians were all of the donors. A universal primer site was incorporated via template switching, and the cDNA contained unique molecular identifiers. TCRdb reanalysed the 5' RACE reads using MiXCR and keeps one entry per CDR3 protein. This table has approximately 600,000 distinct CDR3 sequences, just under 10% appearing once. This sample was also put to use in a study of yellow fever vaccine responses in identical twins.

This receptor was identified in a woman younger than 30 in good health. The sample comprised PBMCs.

The CDR3 loop reads CASSFQPPGQPGELFF. The CDR3 DNA sequence: TGTGCCAGCAGCTTCCAACCACCGGGACAACCCGGGGAGCTGTTTTTT. The chain combines TRBV7-8 with TRBJ2-2; D might be TRBD1 (6 bases). Looked up from germline, CDR1 is SGHVS and CDR2 is FQNEAQ. The V end lost 3 bases, the J end lost 6 bases, and 17 bases lay between the germline ends. The CDR3 runs 16 residues.